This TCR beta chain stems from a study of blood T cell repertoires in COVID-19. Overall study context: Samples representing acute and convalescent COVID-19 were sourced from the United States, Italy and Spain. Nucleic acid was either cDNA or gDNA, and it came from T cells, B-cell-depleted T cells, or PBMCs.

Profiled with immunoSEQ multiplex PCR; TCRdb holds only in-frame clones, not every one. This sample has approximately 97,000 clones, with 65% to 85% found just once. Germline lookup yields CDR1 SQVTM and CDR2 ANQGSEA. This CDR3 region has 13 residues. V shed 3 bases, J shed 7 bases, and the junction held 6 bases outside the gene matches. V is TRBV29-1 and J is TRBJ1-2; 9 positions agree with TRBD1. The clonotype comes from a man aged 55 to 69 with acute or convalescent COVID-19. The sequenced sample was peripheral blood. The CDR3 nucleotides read TGCAGCGTTGATCGGACAGGGGAAGGTGGCTACACCTTC. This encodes CSVDRTGEGGYTF.